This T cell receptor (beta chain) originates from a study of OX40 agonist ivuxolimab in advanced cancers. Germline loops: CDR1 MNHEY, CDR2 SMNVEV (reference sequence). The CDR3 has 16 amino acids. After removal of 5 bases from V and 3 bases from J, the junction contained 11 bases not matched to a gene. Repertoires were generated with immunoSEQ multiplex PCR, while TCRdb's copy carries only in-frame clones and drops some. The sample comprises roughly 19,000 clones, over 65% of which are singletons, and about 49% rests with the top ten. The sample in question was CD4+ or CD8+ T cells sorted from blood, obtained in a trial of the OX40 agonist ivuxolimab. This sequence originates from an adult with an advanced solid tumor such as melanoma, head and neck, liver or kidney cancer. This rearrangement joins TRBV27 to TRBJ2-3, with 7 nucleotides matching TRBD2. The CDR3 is CASSPPASGATDTQYF. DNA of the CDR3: TGTGCCAGCAGTCCACCGGCTAGCGGTGCAACAGATACGCAGTATTTT.